Listed below are T cell receptor beta chains from one sample, sequenced in a study of T cells in Graves' hyperthyroidism and ophthalmopathy. MiXCR was run by TCRdb on the multiplex PCR reads, yielding one entry per CDR3 protein. The sample yields about half a million distinct CDR3 sequences, 15% to 20% seen once. Sequencing input: blood. The receptors were gathered from a man aged 40-50 years with Graves' ophthalmopathy. Each CDR3 is given with its conserved first and last residue. The D gene is left open where the match is weak. The size entry is marked missing in some rows and otherwise reads once, few, many or a size class.

TRBV13	TRBJ1-2	.	.	CASSSPLRQGVYGYTF	TGTGCCAGCAGCTCCCCCCTGCGGCAGGGCGTCTATGGCTACACCTTC
TRBV10-3	TRBJ1-3	.	TRBD1	CAIGTGPGNTIYF	TGTGCCATTGGGACAGGACCTGGAAACACCATATATTTT
TRBV27	TRBJ1-6	.	.	CASSGGGPLHF	TGTGCCAGCAGTGGGGGGGGACCCCTCCACTTT
TRBV27	TRBJ2-7	.	.	CASSARRGQPEQYF	TGTGCCAGCAGTGCCAGGAGGGGGCAACCCGAGCAGTACTTC
TRBV20-1	TRBJ1-5	many	.	CSAYAQGSNQPQHF	TGCAGTGCATACGCACAGGGAAGCAATCAGCCCCAGCATTTT
TRBV3-1	TRBJ2-3	.	.	CASSQEMPDTQYF	TGTGCCAGCAGCCAAGAAATGCCAGATACGCAGTATTTT
TRBV28	TRBJ2-7	many	TRBD1	CASSFPVSGQGSNSYEQYF	TGTGCCAGCAGTTTCCCAGTCTCGGGACAGGGATCAAACTCCTACGAGCAGTACTTC
TRBV6-2/TRBV6-3	TRBJ2-3	many	.	CASSLASRTDTQYF	TGTGCCAGCAGTCTAGCGTCCCGCACAGATACGCAGTATTTT
TRBV11-2	TRBJ2-6	.	.	CASSSMTISGANVLTF	TGTGCCAGCAGCTCGATGACCATCTCTGGGGCCAACGTCCTGACTTTC
TRBV6-2/TRBV6-3	TRBJ2-1	.	.	CASSYSETSYNEQFF	TGTGCCAGCAGCTACTCGGAGACGTCCTACAATGAGCAGTTCTTC
TRBV11-2	TRBJ1-1	few	.	CASSLGMAVEAFF	TGTGCCAGCAGCCTCGGGATGGCGGTTGAAGCTTTCTTT
TRBV2	TRBJ2-2	many	.	CASSAKRANTGELFF	TGTGCCAGCAGTGCGAAGCGAGCCAACACCGGGGAGCTGTTTTTT
TRBV3-1	TRBJ2-1	few	.	CASSQDLVSNEQFF	TGTGCCAGCAGCCAAGATCTTGTTAGCAATGAGCAGTTCTTC
TRBV5-1	TRBJ2-1	many	TRBD2	CASSPRLADVYNEQFF	TGCGCCAGCAGCCCCCGACTAGCGGACGTCTACAATGAGCAATTCTTC
TRBV19	TRBJ1-5	.	TRBD1	CASRVRGSNQPQHF	TGTGCCAGTAGGGTCAGGGGGAGCAATCAGCCCCAGCATTTT
TRBV12-3/TRBV12-4	TRBJ2-5	many	TRBD1	CASSKGQGSETQYF	TGTGCCAGCAGTAAGGGACAGGGTTCGGAGACCCAGTACTTC
TRBV27	TRBJ2-7	many	TRBD2	CASSLSGLGYEQYF	TGTGCCAGCAGTTTATCGGGACTAGGGTACGAGCAGTACTTC
TRBV11-2	TRBJ2-7	.	.	CASSPRESSYEQYF	TGTGCCAGCTCACCACGAGAGAGCTCCTACGAGCAGTACTTC
TRBV6-1	TRBJ1-5	few	.	CASSRDSYSNQPQHF	TGTGCCAGCAGTAGGGACTCCTATAGCAATCAGCCCCAGCATTTT
TRBV11-2	TRBJ2-1	many	.	CASSLEGDSYNEQFF	TGTGCCAGCAGCTTAGAGGGGGACTCCTACAATGAGCAGTTCTTC
TRBV29-1	TRBJ1-1	.	.	CSVDIQGSNTEAFF	TGCAGCGTTGATATCCAGGGGTCGAACACTGAAGCTTTCTTT
TRBV7-8	TRBJ2-3	.	TRBD2	CASSLGGLAETTDTQYF	TGTGCCAGCAGCTTGGGGGGACTAGCGGAAACCACAGATACGCAGTATTTT
TRBV11-2	TRBJ2-2	few	TRBD1	CASSQRTGGTGELFF	TGTGCCAGCAGCCAACGGACAGGGGGGACCGGGGAGCTGTTTTTT
TRBV20-1	TRBJ1-5	few	.	CSARWGVTGIQPQHF	TGCAGTGCTAGATGGGGGGTGACGGGGATTCAGCCCCAGCATTTT
TRBV20-1	TRBJ2-7	few	.	CSASQTGARREQYF	TGCAGTGCTAGCCAAACAGGAGCAAGGAGGGAGCAGTACTTC
TRBV30	TRBJ1-2	few	.	CAWSVRLDSFGYTF	TGTGCCTGGAGTGTACGCTTGGACAGCTTCGGCTACACCTTC
TRBV7-8	TRBJ1-2	many	TRBD1	CASSLAGQGHYGYTF	TGTGCCAGCAGCTTAGCGGGACAGGGTCACTATGGCTACACCTTC
TRBV5-1	TRBJ1-4	.	.	CASSYGLEGEKLFF	TGCGCCAGCAGCTATGGTCTTGAGGGTGAAAAACTGTTTTTT
TRBV11-2	TRBJ1-1	many	.	CASSLGGGGNTEAFF	TGTGCCAGCAGCTTAGGAGGGGGGGGGAACACTGAAGCTTTCTTT
TRBV11-2	TRBJ2-2	few	TRBD2	CACSFPWTSGPPGELFF	TGTGCCTGCAGCTTTCCCTGGACTAGCGGTCCCCCCGGGGAGCTGTTTTTT
TRBV28	TRBJ1-2	few	.	CASSFMGSSNYGYTF	TGTGCCAGCAGTTTTATGGGCAGCTCTAACTATGGCTACACCTTC
TRBV7-2	TRBJ2-7	many	TRBD2	CASSPGLAGAREQYF	TGTGCCAGCAGCCCCGGACTAGCGGGAGCTCGCGAGCAGTACTTC
TRBV12-3/TRBV12-4	TRBJ2-3	.	TRBD2	CASSSTLLVAGGPDTQYF	TGTGCCAGCAGTTCAACTTTGTTGGTAGCGGGGGGGCCAGATACGCAGTATTTT
TRBV6-1	TRBJ1-2	many	.	CASSVSTEYGYTF	TGTGCCAGCAGTGTCTCAACAGAATATGGCTACACCTTC
TRBV10-3	TRBJ1-1	.	.	CATGAPGTEAFF	TGTGCCACCGGGGCCCCAGGGACTGAAGCTTTCTTT
TRBV5-1	TRBJ1-6	many	TRBD1	CASSLEQGGYSPLHF	TGCGCCAGCAGCTTGGAGCAGGGGGGTTATTCACCCCTCCACTTT
TRBV6-1	TRBJ2-1	many	TRBD2	CASRGLAGSGADYNEQFF	TGTGCCAGCAGGGGACTAGCGGGAAGCGGTGCCGACTACAATGAGCAGTTCTTC
TRBV12-5	TRBJ2-1	many	.	CASGLWNNNEQFF	TGTGCTAGTGGTTTGTGGAACAACAATGAGCAGTTCTTC
TRBV6-1	TRBJ1-1	few	.	CASSYYGAMNTEAFF	TGTGCCAGCAGTTATTATGGGGCCATGAACACTGAAGCTTTCTTT
TRBV12-3/TRBV12-4	TRBJ1-2	few	TRBD1	CASSFYRGYGYTF	TGTGCCAGCAGTTTCTACAGGGGTTATGGCTACACCTTC
TRBV5-1	TRBJ2-5	few	TRBD2	CASSLGGTSVQETQYF	TGCGCCAGCAGCTTGGGCGGGACTAGCGTCCAAGAGACCCAGTACTTC
TRBV4-1	TRBJ1-5	few	.	CASSQEHSPGPQHF	TGCGCCAGCAGCCAAGAACACTCTCCCGGGCCCCAGCATTTT
TRBV18	TRBJ1-3	few	.	CASSPTPASGNTIYF	TGTGCCAGCTCACCAACCCCGGCAAGCGGGAACACCATATATTTT